This T cell receptor beta chain is from a study of CD8 T cells in ankylosing spondylitis. Broader study findings: Seemingly distinctive of ankylosing spondylitis blood was a TCR beta motif formed by eight highly homologous variants. With a CD8+ phenotype, disease-linked clones were relatively rare in peripheral blood.

The CDR3 sequence is 14 residues long. V was trimmed by 10 bases and J by 0 bases, leaving 13 bases between them. Germline V gene lookup returns CDR1 ENHRY and CDR2 SYGVKD. Making the TCR beta libraries involved quantitative 5'-RACE with molecular barcodes. TCRdb independently ran MiXCR on the 5' RACE reads; one entry per CDR3 protein. The sample carries hundreds of thousands of distinct CDR3 sequences, 10% to 15% recorded once. This clonotype was counted a few times. Its antigen remains unidentified. This rearrangement joins TRBV10-3 to TRBJ1-5, with a weak D call TRBD1 (5 bases). This clonotype was obtained from a male donor with ankylosing spondylitis. The sequencing sample was made of blood, either unsorted or a sorted T cell fraction (not recorded which). CDR3 nucleotides: TGTGCCACACGACAGCTATATAGCAATCAGCCCCAGCATTTT. Translating gives CATRQLYSNQPQHF.